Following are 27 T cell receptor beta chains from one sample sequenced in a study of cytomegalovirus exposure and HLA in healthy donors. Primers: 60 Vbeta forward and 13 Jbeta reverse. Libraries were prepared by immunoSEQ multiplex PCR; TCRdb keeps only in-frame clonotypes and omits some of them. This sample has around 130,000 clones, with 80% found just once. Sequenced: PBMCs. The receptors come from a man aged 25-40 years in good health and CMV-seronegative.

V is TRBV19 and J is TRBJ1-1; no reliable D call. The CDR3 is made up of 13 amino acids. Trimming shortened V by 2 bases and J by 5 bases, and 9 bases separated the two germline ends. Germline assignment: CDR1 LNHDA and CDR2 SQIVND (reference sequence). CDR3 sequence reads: CASSIIRGTEAFF. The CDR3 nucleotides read TGTGCCAGTAGTATAATTCGAGGGACTGAAGCTTTCTTT. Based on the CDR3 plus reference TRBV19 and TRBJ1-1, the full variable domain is DGGITQSPKYLFRKEGQNVTLSCEQNLNHDAMYWYRQDPGQGLRLIYYSQIVNDFQKGDIAEGYSVSREKKESFPLTVTSAQKNPTAFYLCASSIIRGTEAFFGQGTRLTVV.

The DNA of the CDR3 is TGTGCCAGCAGTGAACTAGCGGGCCAGCCCCAGCATTTT. It encodes CASSELAGQPQHF. The chain recombines TRBV2 with TRBJ1-5; no clear D. The CDR3 runs to 13 residues. Germline CDR1 is SNHLY and CDR2 is FYNNEI. The germline V and J ends were trimmed by 2 bases and 7 bases, with 9 bases remaining between them.

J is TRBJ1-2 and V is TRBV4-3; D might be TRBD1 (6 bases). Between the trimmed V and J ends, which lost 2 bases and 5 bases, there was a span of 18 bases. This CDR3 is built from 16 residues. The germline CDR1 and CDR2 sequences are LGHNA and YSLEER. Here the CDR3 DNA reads TGCGCCAGCAGCCAAAACGTCGCAGGGGCAGGTTATGGCTACACCTTC. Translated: CASSQNVAGAGYGYTF.

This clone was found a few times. CDR3 region: CSAMTVDTEAFF. The CDR3 bases are TGCAGCGCGATGACAGTGGACACTGAAGCTTTCTTT. The chain is built from TRBV29-1 and TRBJ1-1, with D tentatively TRBD1 (5 bases). The CDR3 has 12 residues. Germline CDR1 SQVTM, CDR2 ANQGSEA. The ends were cut back, 7 bases at V and 3 bases at J, with 12 bases in the middle.

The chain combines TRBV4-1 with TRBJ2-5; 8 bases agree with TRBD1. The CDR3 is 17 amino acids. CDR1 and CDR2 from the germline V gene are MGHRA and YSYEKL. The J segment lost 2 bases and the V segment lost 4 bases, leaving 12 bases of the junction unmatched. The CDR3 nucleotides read TGCGCCAGCAGCCTTTACGTCGGGGACAGGATACAAGAGACCCAGTACTTC. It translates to CASSLYVGDRIQETQYF.

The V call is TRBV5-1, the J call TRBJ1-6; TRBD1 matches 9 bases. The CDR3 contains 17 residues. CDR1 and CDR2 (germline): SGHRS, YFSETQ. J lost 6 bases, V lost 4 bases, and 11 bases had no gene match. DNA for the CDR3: TGCGCCAGCAGCCCCACCCGGGACAGGGTCCCTAATTCACCCCTCCACTTT. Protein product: CASSPTRDRVPNSPLHF.

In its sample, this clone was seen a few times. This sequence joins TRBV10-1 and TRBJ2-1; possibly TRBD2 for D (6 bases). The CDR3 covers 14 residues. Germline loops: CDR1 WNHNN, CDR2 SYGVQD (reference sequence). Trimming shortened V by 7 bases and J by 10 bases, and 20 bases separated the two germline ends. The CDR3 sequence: CASKGPGSLSEQFF. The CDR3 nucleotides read TGCGCCAGCAAGGGGCCCGGGAGTCTTTCCGAGCAGTTCTTC.

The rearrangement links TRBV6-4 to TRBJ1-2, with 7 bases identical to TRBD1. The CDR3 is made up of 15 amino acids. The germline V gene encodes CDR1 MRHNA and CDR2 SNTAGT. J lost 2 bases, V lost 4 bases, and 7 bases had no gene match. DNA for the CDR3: TGTGCCAGCAGTGGAAACAGGGGCGGAAACTATGGCTACACCTTC. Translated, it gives CASSGNRGGNYGYTF.

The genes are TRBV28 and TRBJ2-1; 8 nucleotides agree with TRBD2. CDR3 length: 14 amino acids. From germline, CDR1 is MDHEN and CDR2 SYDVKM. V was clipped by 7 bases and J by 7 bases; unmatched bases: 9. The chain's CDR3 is CASIGGRSGNEQFF. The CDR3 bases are TGTGCCAGCATCGGCGGGAGGAGTGGGAATGAGCAGTTCTTC.

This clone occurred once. CDR3 bases: TGTGCCAGCAGCTTACTAGTTCACCAGTACTTC. Protein product: CASSLLVHQYF. This chain joins TRBV2 and TRBJ2-5, with TRBD2 as a possible D gene (5 bases). CDR3 size: 11 residues. The germline V and J ends were trimmed by 6 bases and 10 bases, with 12 bases remaining between them. Germline loops: CDR1 SNHLY, CDR2 FYNNEI.

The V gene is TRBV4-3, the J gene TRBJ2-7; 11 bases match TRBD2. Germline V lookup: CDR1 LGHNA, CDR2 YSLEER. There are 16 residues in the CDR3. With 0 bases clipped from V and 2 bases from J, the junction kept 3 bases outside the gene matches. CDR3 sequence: CASSQDASGGTYEQYF. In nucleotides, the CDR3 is TGCGCCAGCAGCCAAGATGCTAGCGGGGGGACCTACGAGCAGTACTTC.

CDR3: CASSSTLYEKLFF. The CDR3 coding sequence is TGTGCCAGCAGTTCCACACTATATGAAAAACTGTTTTTT. The J gene is TRBJ1-4, the V gene TRBV28; D uncertain. V was clipped by 4 bases and J by 6 bases, with 9 bases between them. CDR3 length: 13 amino acids. Germline V lookup: CDR1 MDHEN, CDR2 SYDVKM.

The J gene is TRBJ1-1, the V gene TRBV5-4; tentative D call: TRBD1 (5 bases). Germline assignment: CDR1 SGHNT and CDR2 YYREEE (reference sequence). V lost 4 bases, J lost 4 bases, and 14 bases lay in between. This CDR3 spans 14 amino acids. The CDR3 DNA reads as TGTGCCAGCAGCCCTACGAGCGGGGCCACTGAAGCTTTCTTT. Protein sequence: CASSPTSGATEAFF.

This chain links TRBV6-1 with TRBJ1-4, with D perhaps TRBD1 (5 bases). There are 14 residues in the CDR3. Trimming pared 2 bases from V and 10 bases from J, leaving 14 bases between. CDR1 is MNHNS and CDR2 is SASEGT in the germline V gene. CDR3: CASSERRPQGKLFF. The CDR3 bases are TGTGCCAGCAGTGAAAGGCGGCCGCAGGGAAAACTGTTTTTT.

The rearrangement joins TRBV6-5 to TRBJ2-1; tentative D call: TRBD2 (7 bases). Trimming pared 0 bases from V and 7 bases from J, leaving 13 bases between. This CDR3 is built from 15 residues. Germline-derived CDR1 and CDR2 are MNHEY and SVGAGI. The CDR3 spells CASSYSGGRINEQFF. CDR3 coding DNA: TGTGCCAGCAGTTACTCCGGGGGGCGCATAAATGAGCAGTTCTTC.

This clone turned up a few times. This CDR3 is CASSQDLLAGRQETQYF. CDR3 sequence (DNA): TGCGCCAGCAGCCAAGATTTACTAGCGGGACGCCAAGAGACCCAGTACTTC. The gene calls are TRBV4-1 and TRBJ2-5, with 10 bases aligning to TRBD2. The CDR3 extends over 17 amino acids. V shed 0 bases and J 1 base; nucleotides not matched to a gene: 5. Germline V gives CDR1 MGHRA, CDR2 YSYEKL.

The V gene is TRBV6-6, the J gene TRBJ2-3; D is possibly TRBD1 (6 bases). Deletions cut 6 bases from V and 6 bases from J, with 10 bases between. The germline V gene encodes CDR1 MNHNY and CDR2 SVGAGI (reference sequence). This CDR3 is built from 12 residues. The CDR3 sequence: CASRPQGDTQYF. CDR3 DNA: TGTGCCAGCAGGCCACAGGGTGATACGCAGTATTTT.

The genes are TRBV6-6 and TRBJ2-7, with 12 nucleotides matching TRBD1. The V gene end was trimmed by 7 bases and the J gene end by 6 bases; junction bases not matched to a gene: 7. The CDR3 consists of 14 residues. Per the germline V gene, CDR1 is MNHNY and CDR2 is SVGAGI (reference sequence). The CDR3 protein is CASNSGTGGREQYF. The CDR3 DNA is TGTGCCAGCAACTCCGGGACAGGGGGCCGCGAGCAGTACTTC.

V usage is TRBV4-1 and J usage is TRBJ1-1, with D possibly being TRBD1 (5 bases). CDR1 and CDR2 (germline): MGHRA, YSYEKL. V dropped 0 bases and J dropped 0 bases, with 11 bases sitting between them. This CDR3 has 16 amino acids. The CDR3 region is CASSQEHSRVNTEAFF. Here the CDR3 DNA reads TGCGCCAGCAGCCAAGAACACAGCAGGGTGAACACTGAAGCTTTCTTT.

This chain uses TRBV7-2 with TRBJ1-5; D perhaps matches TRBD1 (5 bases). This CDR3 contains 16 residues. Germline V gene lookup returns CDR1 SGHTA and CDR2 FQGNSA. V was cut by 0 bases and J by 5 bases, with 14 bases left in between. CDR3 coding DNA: TGTGCCAGCAGCTTAGCAGGGTTTAGGGGTGATCAGCCCCAGCATTTT. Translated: CASSLAGFRGDQPQHF.

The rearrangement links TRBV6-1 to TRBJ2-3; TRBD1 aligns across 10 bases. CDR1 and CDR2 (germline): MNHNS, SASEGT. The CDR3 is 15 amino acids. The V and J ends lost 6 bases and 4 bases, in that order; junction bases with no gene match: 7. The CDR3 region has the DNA TGTGCCAGCAGCGGGGGGACAGGGGCTCCAGATACGCAGTATTTT. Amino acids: CASSGGTGAPDTQYF.

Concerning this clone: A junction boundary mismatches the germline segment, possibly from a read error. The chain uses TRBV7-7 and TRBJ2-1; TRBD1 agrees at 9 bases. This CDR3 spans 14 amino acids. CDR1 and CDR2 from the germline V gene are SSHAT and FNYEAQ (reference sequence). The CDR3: CASSLGTGSNEQFF. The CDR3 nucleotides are TGTGCTAGCAGCTTAGGGACAGGGTCCAATGAGCAGTTCTTC.

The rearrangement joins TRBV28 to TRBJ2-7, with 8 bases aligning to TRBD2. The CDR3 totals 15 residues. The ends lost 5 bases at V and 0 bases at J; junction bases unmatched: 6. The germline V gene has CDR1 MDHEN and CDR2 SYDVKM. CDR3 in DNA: TGTGCCAGCAGTCCCCTAGCGGGCAGCTCCTACGAGCAGTACTTC. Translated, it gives CASSPLAGSSYEQYF.

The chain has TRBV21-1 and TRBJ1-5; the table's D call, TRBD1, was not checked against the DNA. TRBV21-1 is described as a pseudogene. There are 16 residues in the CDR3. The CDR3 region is CASSIRGQVSYQPQHF. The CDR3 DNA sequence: TGTGCCAGCAGCATAAGAGGACAGGTCTCTTATCAGCCCCAGCATTTT.

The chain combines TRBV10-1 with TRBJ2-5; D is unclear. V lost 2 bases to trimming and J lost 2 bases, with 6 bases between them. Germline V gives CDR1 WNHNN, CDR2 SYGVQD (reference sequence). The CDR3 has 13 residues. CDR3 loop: CASSEQRQETQYF. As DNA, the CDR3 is TGCGCCAGCAGTGAGCAGAGGCAAGAGACCCAGTACTTC.

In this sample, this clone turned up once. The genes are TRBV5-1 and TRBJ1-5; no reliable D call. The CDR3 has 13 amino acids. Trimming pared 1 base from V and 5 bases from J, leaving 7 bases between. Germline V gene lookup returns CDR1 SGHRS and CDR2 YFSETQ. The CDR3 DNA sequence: TGCGCCAGCAGCTTGACCACAGATCAGCCCCAGCATTTT. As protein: CASSLTTDQPQHF.

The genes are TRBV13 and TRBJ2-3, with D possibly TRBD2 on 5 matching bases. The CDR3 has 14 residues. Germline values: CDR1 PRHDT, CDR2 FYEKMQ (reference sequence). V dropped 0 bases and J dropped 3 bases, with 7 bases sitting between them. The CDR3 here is CASSLGRATDTQYF. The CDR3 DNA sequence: TGTGCCAGCAGCTTAGGGCGGGCAACAGATACGCAGTATTTT.